This T cell receptor beta chain was observed in a study of spatial heterogeneity in lung cancer. Findings and caveats of the study: There were more appearances of ubiquitous expanded tumor TCRs in blood at resection than at follow-up.

A unique molecular identifier was attached to every TCR cDNA molecule. MiXCR, run by TCRdb on the 5' RACE reads, gives a single entry per CDR3 protein. The sample consists of about 39,000 distinct CDR3 sequences, approximately 6.3% of them appearing once. The CDR3 sequence is 15 residues long. V lost 0 bases and J lost 1; bases outside the gene matches: 2. CDR1 is SGHNT and CDR2 is YYREEE in the germline V gene (reference sequence). Specified time point: sample taken at primary tumor resection. Whole RNA came from tumor, nontumor lung or frozen PBMC and was sequenced without being sorted. The donors were about 72 patients with non-small cell lung cancer that was early-stage and untreated. This clonotype showed up just a few times. Its target is unknown.

This sequence was found in a male donor with early-stage non-small cell lung cancer. The specimen was PBMCs, collected at surgery. This chain joins TRBV5-4 and TRBJ1-1, with 8 bases lining up with TRBD1. This CDR3 is CASSLVGQENTEAFF. CDR3 bases: TGTGCCAGCAGCTTGGTGGGACAGGAGAACACTGAAGCTTTCTTT.